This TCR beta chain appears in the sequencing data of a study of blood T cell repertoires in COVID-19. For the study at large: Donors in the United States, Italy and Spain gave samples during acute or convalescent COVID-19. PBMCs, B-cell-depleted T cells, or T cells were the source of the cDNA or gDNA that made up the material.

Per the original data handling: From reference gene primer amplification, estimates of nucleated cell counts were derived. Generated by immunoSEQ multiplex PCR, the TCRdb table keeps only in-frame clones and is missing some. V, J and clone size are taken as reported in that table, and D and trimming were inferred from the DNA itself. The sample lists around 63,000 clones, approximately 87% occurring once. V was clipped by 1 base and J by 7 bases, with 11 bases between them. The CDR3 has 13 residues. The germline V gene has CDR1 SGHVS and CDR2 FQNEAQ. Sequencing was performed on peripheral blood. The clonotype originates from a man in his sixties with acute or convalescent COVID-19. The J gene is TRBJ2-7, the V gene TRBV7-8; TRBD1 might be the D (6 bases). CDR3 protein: CASSLGAGDEQYF. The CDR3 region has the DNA TGTGCCAGCAGCTTAGGGGCAGGGGATGAGCAGTACTTC.